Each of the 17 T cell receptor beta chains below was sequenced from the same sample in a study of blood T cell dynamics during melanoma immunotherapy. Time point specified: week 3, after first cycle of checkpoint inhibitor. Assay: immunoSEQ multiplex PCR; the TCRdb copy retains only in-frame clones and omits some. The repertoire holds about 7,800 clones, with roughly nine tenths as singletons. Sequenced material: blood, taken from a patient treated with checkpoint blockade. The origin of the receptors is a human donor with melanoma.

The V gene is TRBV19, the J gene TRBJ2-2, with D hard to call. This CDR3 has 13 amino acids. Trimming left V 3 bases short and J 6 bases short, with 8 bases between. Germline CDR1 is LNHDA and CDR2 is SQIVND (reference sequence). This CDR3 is CASSIRVSGELFF. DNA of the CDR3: TGTGCCAGTAGTATTCGGGTCTCCGGGGAGCTGTTTTTT.

In DNA form, the CDR3 reads TGCGCCAGCAGCTTAATGTCAGGGTCCGCAGATACGCAGTATTTT. Protein: CASSLMSGSADTQYF. The J gene is TRBJ2-3, the V gene TRBV5-1, with a weak D call TRBD1 (5 bases). V was shortened by 2 bases and J by 4 bases, with 14 bases between the two germline ends. The CDR3 runs to 15 residues. Germline V gene lookup returns CDR1 SGHRS and CDR2 YFSETQ.

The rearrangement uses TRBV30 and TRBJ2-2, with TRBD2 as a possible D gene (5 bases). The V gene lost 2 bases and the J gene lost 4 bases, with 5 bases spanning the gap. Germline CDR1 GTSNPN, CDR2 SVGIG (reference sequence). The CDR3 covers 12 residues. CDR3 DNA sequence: TGTGCCTGGAGTCGGGGCACCGGGGAGCTGTTTTTT. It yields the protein CAWSRGTGELFF.

The chain's CDR3 is CASSQEEGGEQYF. The CDR3 coding sequence is TGCGCCAGCAGCCAAGAGGAGGGAGGGGAGCAGTACTTC. The gene calls are TRBV4-1 and TRBJ2-7; 7 positions match TRBD2. Germline V gene sequence: CDR1 MGHRA, CDR2 YSYEKL. The CDR3 sequence is 13 residues long. The V gene end was trimmed by 0 bases and the J gene end by 7 bases; junction bases not matched to a gene: 3.

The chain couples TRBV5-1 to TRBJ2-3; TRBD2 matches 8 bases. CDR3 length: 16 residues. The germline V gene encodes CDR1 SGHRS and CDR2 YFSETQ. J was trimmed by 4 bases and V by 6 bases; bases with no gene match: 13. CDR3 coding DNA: TGCGCCAGCACATGGGGTAGCGGGATAAGGGCAGATACGCAGTATTTT. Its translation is CASTWGSGIRADTQYF.

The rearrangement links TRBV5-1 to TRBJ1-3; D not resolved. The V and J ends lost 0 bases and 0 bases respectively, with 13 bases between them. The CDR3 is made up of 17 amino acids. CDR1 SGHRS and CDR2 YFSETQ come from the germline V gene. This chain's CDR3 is CASSLVLAGSSGNTIYF. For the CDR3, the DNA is TGCGCCAGCAGCTTGGTTTTGGCAGGAAGCTCTGGAAACACCATATATTTT.

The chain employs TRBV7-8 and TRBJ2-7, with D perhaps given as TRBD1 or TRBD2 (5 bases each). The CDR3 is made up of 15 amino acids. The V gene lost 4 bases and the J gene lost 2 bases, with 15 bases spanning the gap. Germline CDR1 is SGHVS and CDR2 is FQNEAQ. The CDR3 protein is CASSSTTGRTYEQYF. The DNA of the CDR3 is TGTGCCAGCAGCTCGACTACGGGACGCACCTACGAGCAGTACTTC.

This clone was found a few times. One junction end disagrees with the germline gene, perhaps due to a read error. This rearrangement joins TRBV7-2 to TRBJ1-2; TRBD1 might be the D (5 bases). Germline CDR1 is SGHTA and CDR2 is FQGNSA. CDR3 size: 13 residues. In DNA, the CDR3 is TGTGCCAGCAGCTTAGGTCGGCAGACTCGGGGGAGCTTC. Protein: CASSLGRQTRGSF.

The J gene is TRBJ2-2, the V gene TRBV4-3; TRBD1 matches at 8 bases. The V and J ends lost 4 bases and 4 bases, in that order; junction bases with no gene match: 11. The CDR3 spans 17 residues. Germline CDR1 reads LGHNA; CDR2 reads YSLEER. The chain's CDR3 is CASSRTGLLGLTGELFF. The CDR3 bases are TGCGCCAGCAGCCGGACAGGGCTTTTAGGACTCACCGGGGAGCTGTTTTTT.

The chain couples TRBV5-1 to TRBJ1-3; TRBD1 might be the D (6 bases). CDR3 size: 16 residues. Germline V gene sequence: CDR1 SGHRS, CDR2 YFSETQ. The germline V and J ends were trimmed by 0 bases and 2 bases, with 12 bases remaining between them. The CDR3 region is CASSLDGRGAGNTIYF. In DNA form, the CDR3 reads TGCGCCAGCAGCTTGGACGGCAGGGGCGCTGGAAACACCATATATTTT.

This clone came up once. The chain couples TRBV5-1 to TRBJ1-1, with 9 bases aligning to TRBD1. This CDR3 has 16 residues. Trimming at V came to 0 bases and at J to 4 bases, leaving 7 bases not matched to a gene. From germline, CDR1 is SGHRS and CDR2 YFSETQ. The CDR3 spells CASSLAGTGKTTEAFF. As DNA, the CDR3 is TGCGCCAGCAGCTTGGCCGGGACAGGGAAGACCACTGAAGCTTTCTTT.

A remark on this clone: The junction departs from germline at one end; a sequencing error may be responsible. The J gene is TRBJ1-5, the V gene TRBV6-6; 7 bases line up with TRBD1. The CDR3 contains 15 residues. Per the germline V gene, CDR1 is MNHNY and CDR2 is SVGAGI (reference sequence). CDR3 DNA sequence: TGTGCCAGCAGTCACTCCACGGACAGGAATCAGCCCCAGCATTTT. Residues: CASSHSTDRNQPQHF.

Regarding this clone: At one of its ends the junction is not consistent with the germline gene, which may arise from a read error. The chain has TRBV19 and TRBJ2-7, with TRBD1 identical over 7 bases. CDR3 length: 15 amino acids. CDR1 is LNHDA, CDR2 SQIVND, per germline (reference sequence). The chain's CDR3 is CASSMGRGISYEQCF. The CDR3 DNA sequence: TGTGCCAGTAGTATGGGCAGGGGGATTTCCTACGAGCAGTGCTTC.

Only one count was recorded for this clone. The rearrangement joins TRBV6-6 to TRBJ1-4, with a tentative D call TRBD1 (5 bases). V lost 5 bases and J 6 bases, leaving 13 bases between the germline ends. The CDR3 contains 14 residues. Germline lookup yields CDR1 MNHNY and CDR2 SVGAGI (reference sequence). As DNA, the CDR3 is TGTGCCAGCAGTCAAGACAGCCTTGATGAAAAACTGTTTTTT. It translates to CASSQDSLDEKLFF.

The CDR3 region is CASSPPTGANGANVLTF. The CDR3 DNA reads as TGTGCCAGCTCACCACCGACAGGGGCGAACGGGGCCAACGTCCTGACTTTC. J is TRBJ2-6 and V is TRBV18; 8 bases are a match to TRBD1. Germline V gene lookup returns CDR1 KGHSH and CDR2 LQKENI. CDR3 length: 17 amino acids. V dropped 0 bases and J dropped 4; count of bases not matched to a gene: 5. Complete variable domain (other parts from reference TRBV18 and TRBJ2-6): NAGVMQNPRHLVRRRGQEARLRCSPMKGHSHVYWYRQLPEEGLKFMVYLQKENIIDESGMPKERFSAEFPKEGPSILRIQQVVRGDSAAYFCASSPPTGANGANVLTFGAGSRLTVL.

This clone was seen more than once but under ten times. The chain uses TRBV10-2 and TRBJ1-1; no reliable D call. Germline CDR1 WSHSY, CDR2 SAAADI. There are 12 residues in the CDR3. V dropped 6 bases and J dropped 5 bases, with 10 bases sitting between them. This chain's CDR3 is CASRDSSTEAFF. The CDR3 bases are TGCGCCAGCAGGGACTCGAGTACTGAAGCTTTCTTT.

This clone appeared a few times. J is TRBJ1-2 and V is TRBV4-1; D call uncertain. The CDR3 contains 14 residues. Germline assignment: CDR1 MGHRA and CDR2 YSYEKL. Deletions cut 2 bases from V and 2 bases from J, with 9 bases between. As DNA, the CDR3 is TGCGCCAGCAGCCAAAGCGGCGGGAACTATGGCTACACCTTC. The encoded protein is CASSQSGGNYGYTF.